The clone carrying this T cell receptor beta chain was counted once. Its antigen is unknown. The source of the sample is a study of OX40 agonist ivuxolimab in advanced cancers. Findings and limits, study-wide: The specificity for antigen of the expanded peripheral T cells was not determined.

The CDR3 totals 15 residues. After removal of 1 base from V and 3 bases from J, the junction contained 2 bases not matched to a gene. Germline values: CDR1 MGHRA, CDR2 YSYEKL. TCRdb's copy holds only in-frame clones and misses some; the assay was immunoSEQ multiplex PCR. The table has about 79,000 clones, about 84% seen once. This specimen was CD4+ or CD8+ T cells sorted from blood, taken in a trial of the OX40 agonist ivuxolimab. V usage is TRBV4-1 and J usage is TRBJ2-2, with 7 bases fitting TRBD1. The receptor was derived from an adult with an advanced solid tumor such as melanoma, head and neck, liver or kidney cancer. CDR3 sequence: CASSQAGGDTGELFF. CDR3 DNA: TGCGCCAGCAGCCAAGCAGGGGGAGACACCGGGGAGCTGTTTTTT.